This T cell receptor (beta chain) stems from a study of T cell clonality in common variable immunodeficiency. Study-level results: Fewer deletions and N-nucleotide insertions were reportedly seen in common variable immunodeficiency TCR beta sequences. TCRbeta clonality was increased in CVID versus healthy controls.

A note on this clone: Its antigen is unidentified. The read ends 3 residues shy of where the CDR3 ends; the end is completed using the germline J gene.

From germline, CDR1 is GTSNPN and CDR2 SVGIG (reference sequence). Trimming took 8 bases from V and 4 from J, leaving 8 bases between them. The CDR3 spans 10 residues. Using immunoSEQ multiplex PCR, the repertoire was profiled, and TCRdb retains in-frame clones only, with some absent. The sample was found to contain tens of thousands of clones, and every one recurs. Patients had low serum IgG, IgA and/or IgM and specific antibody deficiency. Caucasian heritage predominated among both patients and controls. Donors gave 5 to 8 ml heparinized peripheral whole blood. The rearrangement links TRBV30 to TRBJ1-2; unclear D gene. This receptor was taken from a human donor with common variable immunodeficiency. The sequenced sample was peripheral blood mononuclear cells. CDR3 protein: CAGGLYGYTF. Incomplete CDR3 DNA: TGTGCCGGAGGGCTCTATGGC.